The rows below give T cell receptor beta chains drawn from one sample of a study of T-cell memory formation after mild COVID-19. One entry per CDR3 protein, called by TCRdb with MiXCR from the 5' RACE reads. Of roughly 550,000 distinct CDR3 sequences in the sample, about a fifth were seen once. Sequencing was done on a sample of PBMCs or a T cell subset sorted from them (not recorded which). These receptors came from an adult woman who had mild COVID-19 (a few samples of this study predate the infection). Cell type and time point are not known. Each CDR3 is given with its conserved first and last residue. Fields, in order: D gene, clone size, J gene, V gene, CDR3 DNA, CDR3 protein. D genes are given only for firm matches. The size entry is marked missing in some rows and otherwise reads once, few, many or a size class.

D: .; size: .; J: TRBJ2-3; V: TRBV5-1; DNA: TGCGCCAGCAGCTTGGGGGGGAGCTGGCCCACAGATACGCAGTATTTT; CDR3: CASSLGGSWPTDTQYF
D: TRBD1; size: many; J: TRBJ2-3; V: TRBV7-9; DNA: TGTGCCAGCACCACAGGGGTGATCGGAGATACGCAGTATTTT; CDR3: CASTTGVIGDTQYF
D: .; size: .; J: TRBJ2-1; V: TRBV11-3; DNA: TGTGCCAGCAGCTTAAGGACTACTAGAGGCGGCTCCTACAATGAGCAGTTCTTC; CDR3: CASSLRTTRGGSYNEQFF
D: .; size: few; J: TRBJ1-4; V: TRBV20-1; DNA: TGCAGTGCTAGACCTACGGAGTCACCGGGGAAACTGTTTTTT; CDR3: CSARPTESPGKLFF
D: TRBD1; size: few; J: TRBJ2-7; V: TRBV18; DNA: TGTGCCAGCTCACCAGGATTCGGGACAGGGCTTGGCGAGCAGTACTTC; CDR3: CASSPGFGTGLGEQYF
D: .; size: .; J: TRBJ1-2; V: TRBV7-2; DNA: TGTGCCAGCACGAGACCGGGGGCGGGTGGTGGCTACACCTTC; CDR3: CASTRPGAGGGYTF
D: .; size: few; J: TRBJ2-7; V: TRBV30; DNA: TGTGCCTGGGGAATTGCCTACGAGCAGTACTTC; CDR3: CAWGIAYEQYF
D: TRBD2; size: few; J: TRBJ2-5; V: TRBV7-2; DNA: TGTGCCAGCAGCCCGACGGGGCTAGCGGGGGGGCGATTTGAGACCCAGTACTTC; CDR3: CASSPTGLAGGRFETQYF
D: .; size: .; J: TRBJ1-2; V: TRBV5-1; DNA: TGCGCCAGCAGCTTGGTCTCTCAGTGGGCAGAAACTAACTATGGCTACACCTTC; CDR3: CASSLVSQWAETNYGYTF
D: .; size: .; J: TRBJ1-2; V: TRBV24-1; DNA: TGTGCCACCAGTGATGAGAGTTATAATGGCTACACCTTC; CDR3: CATSDESYNGYTF
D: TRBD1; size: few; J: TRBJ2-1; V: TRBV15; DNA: TGTGCCACCAGCAGAGGAAGGGACAGGGACAATGAGCAGTTCTTC; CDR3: CATSRGRDRDNEQFF
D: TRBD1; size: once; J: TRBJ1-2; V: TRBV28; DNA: TGTGACAGCAGTTCGGGACAGGGCTATGGCTACACCTTC; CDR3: CDSSSGQGYGYTF
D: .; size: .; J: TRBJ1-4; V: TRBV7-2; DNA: TGTGCCAGCAGCCTAACCGGGACCGGTGACTCCGTGGGAAAACTGTTTTTT; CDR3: CASSLTGTGDSVGKLFF
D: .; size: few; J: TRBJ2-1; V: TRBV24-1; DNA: TGTGCCACCAGTGACCCCCAGTTAAGCAATGAGCAGTTCTTC; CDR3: CATSDPQLSNEQFF